The TCR beta chain described here comes from a study of OX40 agonist ivuxolimab in advanced cancers. Germline-derived CDR1 and CDR2 are MNHEY and SVGAGI. The CDR3 contains 16 residues. V lost 4 bases and J lost 3, with 16 bases in between. This table comes from immunoSEQ multiplex PCR, and its TCRdb copy is limited to in-frame clones, with some not included. The table has 60,000 or so clones, about 82% seen once. The chain employs TRBV6-5 and TRBJ2-4; the D gene is possibly TRBD2 (6 bases). The sequence was collected from an adult with an advanced solid tumor such as melanoma, head and neck, liver or kidney cancer. The input for sequencing was CD4+ or CD8+ T cells sorted from blood, taken in a trial of the OX40 agonist ivuxolimab. CDR3 DNA: TGTGCCAGCAGTTGGGCCGGGACTGGGATCAAAAACATTCAGTACTTC. Translating gives CASSWAGTGIKNIQYF.